This T cell receptor beta chain is from a study of blood T cell repertoires in COVID-19. Background on the study: COVID-19 samples collected from the United States, Italy and Spain covered acute and convalescent phases. Sources were T cells, B-cell-depleted T cells, or PBMCs; the material itself was cDNA or gDNA.

TCRdb's copy holds only in-frame clones and misses some; the assay was immunoSEQ multiplex PCR. The sample contains around 130,000 clones, 80% to 90% of which appear only once. Adults between about 18 and 89 years of age took part from fewer than 30 US areas. Participants' reported clinical history set cohort assignment. Material for sequencing was PBMCs or T cells enriched from blood (not recorded which). This sequence was found in a man in his forties with acute COVID-19.

The CDR3 bases are TGCGCCAGCAGCTCCTTCGGGCTGTGGACCCAGAGGGGGAATGAGCAGTTCTTC. This sequence encodes CASSSFGLWTQRGNEQFF. This chain uses TRBV5-1 with TRBJ2-1, with D possibly being TRBD1 (6 bases). The germline CDR1 and CDR2 sequences are SGHRS and YFSETQ. The CDR3 is made up of 18 amino acids. Trimming stripped 3 bases from V and 7 bases from J, with 26 bases between.